This TCR beta chain was sequenced during a study of shared clonotypes between healthy human individuals. The CDR3 is made up of 18 amino acids. Germline V gives CDR1 SGDLS, CDR2 YYNGEE. V was shortened by 2 bases and J by 2 bases, with 20 bases between the two germline ends. How the authors handled the data: ImmunoSEQ junction-only sequences lacked quality scores, so their filtering differed. TCRdb keeps only in-frame clones here, not all; method: immunoSEQ multiplex PCR. V and J calls and clone size follow that table, whereas D and trimming were derived from the DNA. In the table there are around 2.3 million clones, nearly 97% of which are singletons.

Sequenced sample: naive CD4+ T cells sorted from blood. Subset here: CD45RA+ positively selected. This clonotype originated in a man younger than 30 in good health. The chain has TRBV9 and TRBJ2-1; a possible D gene is TRBD2 (6 bases). The CDR3 loop is CASSVEESGFSTYNEQFF. The CDR3 DNA follows: TGTGCCAGCAGCGTCGAAGAAAGCGGGTTTAGTACCTACAATGAGCAGTTCTTC.